The 14 T cell receptor beta chains below come from one sample, sequenced in a study of CD8 T cells in Susac syndrome. When the RNA was reverse transcribed, random hexamers were used with an input of about 0.45 to 1 ug. Each CDR3 protein gets one entry after TCRdb re-called the immunoSEQ multiplex PCR reads with MiXCR. Altogether 100,000 to 150,000 distinct CDR3 sequences are present, around 95% being singletons, with the ten largest covering 0.095% to 0.1%. The sequencing sample was made of CD4+ T cells from PBMCs. The source is a human donor in good health.

The chain employs TRBV12-3 or TRBV12-4 and TRBJ2-1, with TRBD2 matching 15 bases. The CDR3 covers 18 residues. The ends lost 7 bases at V and 3 bases at J; junction bases unmatched: 10. The CDR3 region has the DNA TGTGCCAGCATAGGTTGGGGACTAGCGGGAGGAAGCTACAATGAGCAGTTCTTC. Amino acids: CASIGWGLAGGSYNEQFF.

The chain is built from TRBV5-1 and TRBJ2-1; 8 nucleotides agree with TRBD2. V trimming: 4 bases; J trimming: 4 bases; junction bases outside the gene matches: 4. CDR3 size: 14 residues. Germline V lookup: CDR1 SGHRS, CDR2 YFSETQ. CDR3 in amino acids: CASSAGLEYNEQFF. CDR3 DNA sequence: TGCGCCAGCAGCGCGGGACTAGAATACAATGAGCAGTTCTTC.

V usage is TRBV20-1 and J usage is TRBJ2-5, with D perhaps given as TRBD1 or TRBD2 (6 bases each). The CDR3 spans 14 residues. Germline V CDR1 and CDR2: DFQATT, SNEGSKA (reference sequence). The V end lost 5 bases, the J end lost 3 bases, and 16 bases lay between the germline ends. In DNA form, the CDR3 reads TGCAGTGCTCCCCCCGGGGGCCCAAAAGAGACCCAGTACTTC. This sequence encodes CSAPPGGPKETQYF.

V is TRBV30 and J is TRBJ2-1, with D perhaps matching TRBD2 (5 bases). Trimming shortened V by 4 bases and J by 10 bases, and 14 bases separated the two germline ends. This CDR3 has 12 amino acids. Germline assignment: CDR1 GTSNPN and CDR2 SVGIG (reference sequence). CDR3 DNA sequence: TGTGCCTGGACCCCGAGGGAAAAAGAGCAGTTCTTC. It yields the protein CAWTPREKEQFF.

The chain employs TRBV2 and TRBJ2-1; no reliable D call. Germline CDR1 SNHLY, CDR2 FYNNEI. V lost 4 bases and J 7 bases, leaving 11 bases between the germline ends. This CDR3 contains 13 residues. DNA for the CDR3: TGTGCCAGCAGTGGGGATAACTTAAATGAGCAGTTCTTC. Its translation is CASSGDNLNEQFF.

As DNA, the CDR3 is TGTGCCAGCAGCTTAGATCAGGGCAATCAGTATAATTCACCCCTCCACTTT. Protein sequence: CASSLDQGNQYNSPLHF. The chain couples TRBV7-2 to TRBJ1-6, with a tentative D call TRBD1 (5 bases). V was cut by 1 base and J by 4 bases, with 14 bases left in between. The length of the CDR3 is 17 residues. The V gene's germline CDR1 is SGHTA and CDR2 FQGNSA.

This clonotype appeared once. The chain carries TRBV2 and TRBJ1-5; 11 nucleotides line up with TRBD1. Germline V gene data show CDR1 as SNHLY and CDR2 as FYNNEI. The V gene end was trimmed by 5 bases and the J gene end by 0 bases; junction bases not matched to a gene: 3. The CDR3 spans 16 residues. CDR3 sequence (DNA): TGTGCCAGCAGTCGGGACAGGGGGGATAGCAATCAGCCCCAGCATTTT. Translating gives CASSRDRGDSNQPQHF.

This sequence joins TRBV2 and TRBJ2-5; D not resolved. Trimming took 7 bases from V and 3 from J, leaving 15 bases between them. The CDR3 runs to 14 residues. Germline V gene data show CDR1 as SNHLY and CDR2 as FYNNEI. The CDR3 coding sequence is TGTGCCAGCACCTTGTGGGGTCCCAAAGAGACCCAGTACTTC. Protein: CASTLWGPKETQYF.

This sequence joins TRBV5-4 and TRBJ2-1, with 11 bases aligning to TRBD2. CDR3 length: 16 residues. Trimming cost V 3 bases and J 5 bases; bases outside gene matches: 7. Germline CDR1 and CDR2: SGHNT and YYREEE (reference sequence). CDR3 nucleotides: TGTGCCAGCAGCTCGTTAGCGGGAGGGGCTAACAATGAGCAGTTCTTC. Translating gives CASSSLAGGANNEQFF.

The rearrangement uses TRBV29-1 and TRBJ2-1, with D perhaps matching TRBD2 (5 bases). The V and J ends lost 3 bases and 4 bases respectively, with 10 bases between them. There are 13 residues in the CDR3. Germline V gives CDR1 SQVTM, CDR2 ANQGSEA. The CDR3 bases are TGCAGCGTTGAGAGAGCGGAGTACAATGAGCAGTTCTTC. This gives the protein CSVERAEYNEQFF.

In DNA, the CDR3 is TGCGCCAGCAGCCAAGATGTGACAACTAATGAAAAACTGTTTTTT. Its translation is CASSQDVTTNEKLFF. This chain links TRBV4-1 with TRBJ1-4; D is unresolved. Per germline, CDR1 MGHRA and CDR2 YSYEKL. V was cut by 0 bases and J by 0 bases, with 5 bases left in between. The CDR3 consists of 15 residues.

The chain carries TRBV2 and TRBJ2-5; D not certain. CDR1 SNHLY and CDR2 FYNNEI come from the germline V gene. The length of the CDR3 is 11 residues. Trimming stripped 3 bases from V and 4 bases from J, with 3 bases between. The CDR3 region is CASSDGETQYF. CDR3 nucleotides: TGTGCCAGCAGTGACGGAGAGACCCAGTACTTC.

The sample holds one count of this clonotype. The chain uses TRBV14 and TRBJ1-1; D not certain. The germline gives CDR1 SGHDN, CDR2 FVKESK. V dropped 1 base and J dropped 6 bases, with 6 bases sitting between them. The CDR3 length is 12 residues. The CDR3 here is CASSQGGPEAFF. The CDR3 DNA is TGTGCCAGCAGCCAAGGGGGTCCTGAAGCTTTCTTT.

The chain recombines TRBV2 with TRBJ2-1; D may correspond to TRBD1 or TRBD2 (6 bases each). The CDR3 consists of 16 residues. Trimming shortened V by 0 bases and J by 4 bases, and 13 bases separated the two germline ends. In germline, CDR1 is SNHLY, CDR2 FYNNEI. The CDR3 DNA reads TGTGCCAGCAGTGAAGCTACGGGGGCGTCTTACAATGAGCAGTTCTTC. This codes for CASSEATGASYNEQFF.